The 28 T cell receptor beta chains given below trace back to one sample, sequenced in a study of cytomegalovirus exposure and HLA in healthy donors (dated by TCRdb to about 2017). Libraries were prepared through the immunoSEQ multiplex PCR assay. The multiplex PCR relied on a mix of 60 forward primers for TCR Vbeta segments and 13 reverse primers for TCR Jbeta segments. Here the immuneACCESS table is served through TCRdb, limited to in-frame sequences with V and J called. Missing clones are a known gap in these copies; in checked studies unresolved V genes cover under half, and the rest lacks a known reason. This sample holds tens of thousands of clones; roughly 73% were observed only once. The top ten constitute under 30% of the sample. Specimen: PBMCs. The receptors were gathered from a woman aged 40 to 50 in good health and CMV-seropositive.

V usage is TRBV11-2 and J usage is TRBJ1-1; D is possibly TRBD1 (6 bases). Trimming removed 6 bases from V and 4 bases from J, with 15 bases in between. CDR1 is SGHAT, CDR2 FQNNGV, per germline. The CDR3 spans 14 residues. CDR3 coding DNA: TGTGCCAGCAGTTCAGACAGGCTCCTCACTGAAGCTTTCTTT. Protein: CASSSDRLLTEAFF.

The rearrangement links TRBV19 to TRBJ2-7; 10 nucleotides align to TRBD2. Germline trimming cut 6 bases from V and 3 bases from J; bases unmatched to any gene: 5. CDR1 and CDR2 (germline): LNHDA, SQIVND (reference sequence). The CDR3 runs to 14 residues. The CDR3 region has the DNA TGTGCCAGTAGGCCCCTAGCGGGGGACTACGAGCAGTACTTC. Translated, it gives CASRPLAGDYEQYF.

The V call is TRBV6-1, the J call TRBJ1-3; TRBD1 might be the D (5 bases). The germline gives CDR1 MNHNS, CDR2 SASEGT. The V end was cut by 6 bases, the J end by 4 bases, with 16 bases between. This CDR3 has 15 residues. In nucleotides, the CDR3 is TGTGCCAGCAGGACCGACAGCGTCCCAGGAAACACCATATATTTT. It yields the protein CASRTDSVPGNTIYF.

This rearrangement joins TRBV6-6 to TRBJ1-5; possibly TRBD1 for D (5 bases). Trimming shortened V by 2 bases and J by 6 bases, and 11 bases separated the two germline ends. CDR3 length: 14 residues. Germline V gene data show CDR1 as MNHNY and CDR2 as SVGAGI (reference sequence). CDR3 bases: TGTGCCAGCAGTTACAGGACACTGGGTCAGCCCCAGCATTTT. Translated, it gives CASSYRTLGQPQHF.

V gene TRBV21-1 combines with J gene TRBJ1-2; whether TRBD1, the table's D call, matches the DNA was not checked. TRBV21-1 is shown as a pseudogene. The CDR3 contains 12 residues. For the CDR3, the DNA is TGTGCCAGCAGCACTGTGGCCTATGGCTACACCTTC. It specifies CASSTVAYGYTF.

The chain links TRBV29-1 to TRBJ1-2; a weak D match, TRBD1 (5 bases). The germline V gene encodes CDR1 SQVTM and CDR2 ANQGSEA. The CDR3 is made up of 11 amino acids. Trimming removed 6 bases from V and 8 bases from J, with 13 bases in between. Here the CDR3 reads CSVTQGSGYTF. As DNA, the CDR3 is TGCAGCGTAACTCAGGGATCGGGCTACACCTTC.

CDR3 sequence: CASSLGQGNTIYF. In nucleotides, the CDR3 is TGTGCCAGCAGCTTAGGACAGGGGAACACCATATATTTT. The V gene is TRBV7-9, the J gene TRBJ1-3; 8 nucleotides agree with TRBD1. Germline V gene data show CDR1 as SEHNR and CDR2 as FQNEAQ (reference sequence). Germline trimming cut 1 base from V and 7 bases from J; bases unmatched to any gene: 0. The CDR3 has 13 residues.

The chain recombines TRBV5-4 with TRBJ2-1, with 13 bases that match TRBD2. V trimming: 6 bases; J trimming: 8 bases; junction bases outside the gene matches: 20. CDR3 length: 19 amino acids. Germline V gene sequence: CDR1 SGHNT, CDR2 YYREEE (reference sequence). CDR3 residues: CASNPRGLAGSQLGDEQFF. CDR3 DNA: TGTGCCAGCAATCCTAGGGGACTAGCGGGGTCCCAGCTCGGGGATGAGCAGTTCTTC.

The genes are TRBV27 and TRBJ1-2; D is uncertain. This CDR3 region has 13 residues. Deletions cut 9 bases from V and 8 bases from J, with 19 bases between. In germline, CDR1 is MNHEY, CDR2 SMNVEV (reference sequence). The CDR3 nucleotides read TGTGCCAGTAGCCCCGGTGGCCGGTTCGGCTACACCTTC. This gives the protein CASSPGGRFGYTF.

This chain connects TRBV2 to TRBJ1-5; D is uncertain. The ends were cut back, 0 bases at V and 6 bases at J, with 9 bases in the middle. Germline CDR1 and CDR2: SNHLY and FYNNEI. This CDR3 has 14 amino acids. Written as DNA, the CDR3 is TGTGCCAGCAGTGAAGCGCGGTCAAGTCAGCCCCAGCATTTT. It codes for CASSEARSSQPQHF.

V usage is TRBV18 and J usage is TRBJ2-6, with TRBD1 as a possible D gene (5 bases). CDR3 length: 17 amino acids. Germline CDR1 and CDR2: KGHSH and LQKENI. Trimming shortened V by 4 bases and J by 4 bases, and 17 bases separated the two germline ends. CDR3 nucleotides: TGTGCCAGCTCACTACCGACAGCTCGCCTCGGGGCCAACGTCCTGACTTTC. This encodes CASSLPTARLGANVLTF. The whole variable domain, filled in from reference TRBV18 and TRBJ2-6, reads NAGVMQNPRHLVRRRGQEARLRCSPMKGHSHVYWYRQLPEEGLKFMVYLQKENIIDESGMPKERFSAEFPKEGPSILRIQQVVRGDSAAYFCASSLPTARLGANVLTFGAGSRLTVL.

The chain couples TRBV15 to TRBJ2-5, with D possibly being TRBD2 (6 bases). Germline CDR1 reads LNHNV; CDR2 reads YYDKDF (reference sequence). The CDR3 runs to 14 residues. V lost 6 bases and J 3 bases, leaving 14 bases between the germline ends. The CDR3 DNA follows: TGTGCCACCAGTGGCGGGGTGGGGAAAGAGACCCAGTACTTC. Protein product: CATSGGVGKETQYF.

The CDR3 DNA reads as TGCGCCAGCAGCCAAGAAGATGCGGCAATTTACACAGATACGCAGTATTTT. Its protein product is CASSQEDAAIYTDTQYF. V is TRBV4-1 and J is TRBJ2-3, with D uncertain. Trimming shortened V by 0 bases and J by 2 bases, and 15 bases separated the two germline ends. The germline gives CDR1 MGHRA, CDR2 YSYEKL. CDR3 length: 17 residues.

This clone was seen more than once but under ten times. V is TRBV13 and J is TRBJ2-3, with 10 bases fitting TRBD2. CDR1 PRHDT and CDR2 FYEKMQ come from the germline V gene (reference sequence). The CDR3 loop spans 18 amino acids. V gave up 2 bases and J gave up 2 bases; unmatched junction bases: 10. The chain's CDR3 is CASSLMASGGLPTDTQYF. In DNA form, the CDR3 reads TGTGCCAGCAGCTTAATGGCTAGCGGGGGCCTTCCCACAGATACGCAGTATTTT.

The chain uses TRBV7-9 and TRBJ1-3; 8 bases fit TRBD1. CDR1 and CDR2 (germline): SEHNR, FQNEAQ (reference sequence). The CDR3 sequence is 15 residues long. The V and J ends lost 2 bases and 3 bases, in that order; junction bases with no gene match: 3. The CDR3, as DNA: TGTGCCAGCAGCTTAACAGGGGGGAGTGGAAACACCATATATTTT. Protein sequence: CASSLTGGSGNTIYF.

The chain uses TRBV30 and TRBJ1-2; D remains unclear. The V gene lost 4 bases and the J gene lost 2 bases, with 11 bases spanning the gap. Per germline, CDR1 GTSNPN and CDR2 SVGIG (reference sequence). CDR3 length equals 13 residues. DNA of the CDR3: TGTGCCTGGACGCCTAGCAGAAACTATGGCTACACCTTC. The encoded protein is CAWTPSRNYGYTF.

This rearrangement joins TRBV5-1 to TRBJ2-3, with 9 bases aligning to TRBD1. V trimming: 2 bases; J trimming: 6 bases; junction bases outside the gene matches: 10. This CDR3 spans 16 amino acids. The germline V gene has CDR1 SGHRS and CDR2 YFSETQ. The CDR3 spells CASSFGQGFLVDTQYF. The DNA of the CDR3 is TGCGCCAGCAGCTTCGGACAGGGGTTTTTGGTGGATACGCAGTATTTT.

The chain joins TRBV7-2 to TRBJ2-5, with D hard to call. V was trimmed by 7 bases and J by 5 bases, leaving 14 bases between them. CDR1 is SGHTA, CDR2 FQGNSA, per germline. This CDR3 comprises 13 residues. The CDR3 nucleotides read TGTGCCAGCACCGCATCCCTTGCGGAGACCCAGTACTTC. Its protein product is CASTASLAETQYF. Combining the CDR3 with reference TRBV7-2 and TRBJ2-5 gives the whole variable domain GAGVSQSPSNKVTEKGKDVELRCDPISGHTALYWYRQSLGQGLEFLIYFQGNSAPDKSGLPSDRFSAERTGGSVSTLTIQRTQQEDSAVYLCASTASLAETQYFGPGTRLLVL.

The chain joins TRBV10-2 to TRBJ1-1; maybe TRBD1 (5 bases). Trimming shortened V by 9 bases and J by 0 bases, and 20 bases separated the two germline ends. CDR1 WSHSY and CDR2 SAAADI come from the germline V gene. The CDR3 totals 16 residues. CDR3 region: CASRLGGEFLNTEAFF. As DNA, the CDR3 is TGCGCCAGTCGGTTGGGGGGAGAGTTCCTGAACACTGAAGCTTTCTTT.

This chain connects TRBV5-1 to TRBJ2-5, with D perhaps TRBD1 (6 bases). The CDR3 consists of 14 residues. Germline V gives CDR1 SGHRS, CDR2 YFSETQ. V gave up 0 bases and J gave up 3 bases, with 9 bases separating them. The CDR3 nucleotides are TGCGCCAGCAGCTTGGCTCCAGGGGAAGAGACCCAGTACTTC. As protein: CASSLAPGEETQYF.

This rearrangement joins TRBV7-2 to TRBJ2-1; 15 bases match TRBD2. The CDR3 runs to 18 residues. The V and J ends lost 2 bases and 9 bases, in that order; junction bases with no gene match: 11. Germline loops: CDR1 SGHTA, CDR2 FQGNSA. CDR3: CASSLRWRTSGGASEQFF. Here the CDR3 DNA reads TGTGCCAGCAGCTTAAGGTGGAGGACTAGCGGGGGGGCCAGTGAGCAGTTCTTC.

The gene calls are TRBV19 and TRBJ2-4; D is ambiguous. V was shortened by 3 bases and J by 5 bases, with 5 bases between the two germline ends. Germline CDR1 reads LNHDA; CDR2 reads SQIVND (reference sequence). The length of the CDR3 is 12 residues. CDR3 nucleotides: TGTGCCAGTAGTATCCATGAAAACATTCAGTACTTC. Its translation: CASSIHENIQYF.

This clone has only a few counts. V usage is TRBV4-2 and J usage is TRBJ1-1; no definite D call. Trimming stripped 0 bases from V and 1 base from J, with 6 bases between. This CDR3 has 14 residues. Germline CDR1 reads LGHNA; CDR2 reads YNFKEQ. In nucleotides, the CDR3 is TGTGCCAGCAGCCAAGATCTCGGGAACACTGAAGCTTTCTTT. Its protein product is CASSQDLGNTEAFF.

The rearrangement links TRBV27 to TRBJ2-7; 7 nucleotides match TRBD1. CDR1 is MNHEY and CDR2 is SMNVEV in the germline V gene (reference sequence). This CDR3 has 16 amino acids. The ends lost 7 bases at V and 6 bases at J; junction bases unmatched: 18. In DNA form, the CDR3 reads TGTGCCAGCAAGCCAGCTTCGACAGGGATCTATGGCGAGCAGTACTTC. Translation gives CASKPASTGIYGEQYF.

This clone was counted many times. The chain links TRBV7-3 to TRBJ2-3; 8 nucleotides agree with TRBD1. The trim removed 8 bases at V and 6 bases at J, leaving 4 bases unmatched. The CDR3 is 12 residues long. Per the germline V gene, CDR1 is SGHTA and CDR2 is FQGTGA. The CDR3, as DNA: TGTGCCAGCCGGACAGGGTTGGATACGCAGTATTTT. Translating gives CASRTGLDTQYF.

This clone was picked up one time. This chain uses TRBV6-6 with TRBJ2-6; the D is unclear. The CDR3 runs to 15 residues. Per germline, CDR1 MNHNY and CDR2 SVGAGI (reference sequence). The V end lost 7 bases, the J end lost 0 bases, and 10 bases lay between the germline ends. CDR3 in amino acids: CASTPGFSGANVLTF. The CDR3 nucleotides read TGTGCCAGCACCCCCGGGTTCTCTGGGGCCAACGTCCTGACTTTC.

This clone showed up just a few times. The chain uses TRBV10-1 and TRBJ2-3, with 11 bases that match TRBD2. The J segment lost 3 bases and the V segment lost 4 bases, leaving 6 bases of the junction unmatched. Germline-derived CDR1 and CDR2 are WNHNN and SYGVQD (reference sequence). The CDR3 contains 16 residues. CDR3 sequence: CASSGSSGGQTDTQYF. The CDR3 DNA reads TGCGCCAGCAGTGGCTCTAGCGGGGGGCAGACAGATACGCAGTATTTT.

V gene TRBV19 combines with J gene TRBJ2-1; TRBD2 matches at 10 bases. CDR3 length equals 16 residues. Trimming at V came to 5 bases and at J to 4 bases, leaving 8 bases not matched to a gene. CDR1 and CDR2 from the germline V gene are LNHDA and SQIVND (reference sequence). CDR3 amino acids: CASSSGSSGGYNEQFF. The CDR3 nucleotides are TGTGCCAGTAGTTCGGGGTCTAGCGGGGGTTACAATGAGCAGTTCTTC.